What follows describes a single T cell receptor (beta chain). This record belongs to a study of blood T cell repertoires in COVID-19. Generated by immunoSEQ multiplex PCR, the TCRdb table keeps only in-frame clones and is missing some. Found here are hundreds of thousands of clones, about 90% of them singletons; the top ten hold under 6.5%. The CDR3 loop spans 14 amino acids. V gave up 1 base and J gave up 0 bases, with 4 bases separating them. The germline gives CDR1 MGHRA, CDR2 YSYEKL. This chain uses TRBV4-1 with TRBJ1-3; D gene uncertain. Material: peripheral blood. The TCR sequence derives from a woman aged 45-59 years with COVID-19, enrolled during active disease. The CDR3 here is CASSQAVSGNTIYF. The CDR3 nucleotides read TGCGCCAGCAGCCAAGCCGTCTCTGGAAACACCATATATTTT.